The 27 T cell receptor beta chains given below trace back to one sample, sequenced in a study of tumor-infiltrating lymphocytes in primary liver carcinoma. Unsorted bulk tissue of roughly 19-30 mg yielded co-extracted RNA and DNA. TCR beta cDNA was prepared out of approximately 500 ng total RNA by means of a constant-region primer. Each TCR beta library was derived from three nested multiplex PCR rounds that employed slightly modified ARM-PCR. In the first two PCR rounds, TRBV1-TRBV30 forward primers were paired with a C-beta reverse primer, and each round lasted approximately 10 cycles. TCRdb used MiXCR to reprocess the multiplex PCR reads, holding one entry per CDR3 protein. The top ten clones hold around 9% of a sample with 95,000 to 150,000 distinct CDR3 sequences, around two thirds of them seen once. Sequencing was done on a sample of liver tumor tissue from sampling region 1. As to subset: tumor region T1, superior pole. The receptors were gathered from an older woman with primary liver carcinoma and hepatitis B virus infection.

This clonotype was picked up one time. A read error is possible here, since a much larger clone lies one base away. The chain carries TRBV29-1 and TRBJ2-1; D unresolved. CDR1 SQVTM and CDR2 ANQGSEA come from the germline V gene. This CDR3 spans 15 amino acids. This CDR3 is CSVGFGGTAYNEHFF. DNA for the CDR3: TGCAGCGTTGGGTTTGGTGGAACCGCCTACAATGAGCACTTCTTC.

The V gene is TRBV30, the J gene TRBJ1-6, with TRBD1 matching 7 bases. The CDR3 spans 14 residues. The germline gives CDR1 GTSNPN, CDR2 SVGIG (reference sequence). V dropped 5 bases and J dropped 8; count of bases not matched to a gene: 9. The CDR3 loop is CAWSWDSKDSPLHF. The CDR3 nucleotides read TGTGCCTGGTCCTGGGACAGTAAGGATTCACCCCTCCACTTT. Drawing the rest from reference TRBV30 and TRBJ1-6, the complete variable domain is SQTIHQWPATLVQPVGSPLSLECTVEGTSNPNLYWYRQAAGRGLQLLFYSVGIGQISSEVPQNLSASRPQDRQFILSSKKLLLSDSGFYLCAWSWDSKDSPLHFGNGTRLTVT.

This clonotype appeared once. With a much larger clone just one base away, this may be a read error. The gene calls are TRBV6-2 or TRBV6-3 and TRBJ2-7, with 10 bases identical to TRBD2. J gave up 1 base and V 11 bases, and 11 bases lay outside the gene matches. This CDR3 comprises 15 residues. Germline values: CDR1 MNHEY, CDR2 SVGEGT. Written as DNA, the CDR3 is TGTGCCTGCAACTTAGCGGGAGGCAGGTCCTACGAGCAGTACTTC. This encodes CACNLAGGRSYEQYF.

Details on this clonotype: The junction shows a germline mismatch at one end, possibly a read error. This rearrangement joins TRBV11-2 to TRBJ2-5; no reliable D call. Germline lookup yields CDR1 SGHAT and CDR2 FQNNGV. This CDR3 contains 13 residues. The CDR3 DNA follows: TGCGCCAGCAGCTTAGAACGGGCGGAGACCAAGTACTTC. It codes for CASSLERAETKYF.

To note about this clonotype: A junction boundary mismatches the germline segment, possibly from a read error. The V call is TRBV29-1, the J call TRBJ2-7, with D perhaps TRBD2 (6 bases). The germline V gene has CDR1 SQVTM and CDR2 ANQGSEA. The CDR3 consists of 15 residues. The CDR3 sequence is CSVEDSGTPLYEQYF. CDR3 in DNA: TGCAGTGTTGAAGACTCCGGGACTCCCCTGTACGAGCAGTACTTC.

This clonotype was counted a single time. A much larger clone sits a single nucleotide away, making a read error possible. The conserved phenylalanine or tryptophan is not found at the CDR3 terminus, so this likely reflects a read error. The chain has TRBV29-1 and TRBJ2-3; 9 nucleotides agree with TRBD2. Germline V gives CDR1 SQVTM, CDR2 ANQGSEA. V shed 7 bases and J 4 bases; nucleotides not matched to a gene: 12. The CDR3 contains 15 residues. The CDR3 DNA is TGCAGCGCAACCGATAGCGGGAGAGGGGCAGATACGCAGTATTCT. It is translated as CSATDSGRGADTQYS.

The rearrangement joins TRBV5-1 to TRBJ2-5; TRBD2 aligns across 15 bases. The V segment lost 4 bases and the J segment 5 bases; nucleotides outside the gene matches: 6. Germline V gene sequence: CDR1 SGHRS, CDR2 YFSETQ. The CDR3 has 16 amino acids. CDR3 in DNA: TGCGCCAGCAGCGTCGGGACTAGCGGGAGGAGTGAGACCCAGTACTTC. It encodes CASSVGTSGRSETQYF.

About this clonotype: The junction shows a germline mismatch at one end, possibly a read error. The chain joins TRBV5-1 to TRBJ2-3, with 8 bases identical to TRBD1. The germline V gene has CDR1 SGHRS and CDR2 YFSETQ. The CDR3 is 19 residues long. This chain's CDR3 is CTSSPTLTGTGLGTDAQYF. The CDR3, as DNA: TGCACCAGCAGCCCTACTCTTACCGGGACAGGTTTGGGCACAGATGCGCAGTATTTT.

For this clonotype: A much larger clone lies a single base off, so this may be a read error. This chain links TRBV29-1 with TRBJ2-3, with 10 bases that match TRBD1. CDR1 and CDR2 (germline): SQVTM, ANQGSEA. This CDR3 region has 15 residues. This chain's CDR3 is CSVEDQGDRGNTQCF. The CDR3 bases are TGCAGCGTTGAAGATCAGGGGGACAGGGGAAATACGCAGTGTTTT.

On this clonotype: The junction departs from germline at one end; a sequencing error may be responsible. The genes are TRBV28 and TRBJ2-6, with 9 bases identical to TRBD1. The CDR3 contains 20 residues. The V gene's germline CDR1 is MDHEN and CDR2 SYDVKM. Here the CDR3 reads CASSLQPGQGGNSGPNVLTF. For the CDR3, the DNA is TGTGCCAGCAGTTTACAACCGGGACAGGGTGGGAATTCTGGGCCCAACGTCCTGACTTTC.

As for this clonotype: At one end the junction does not follow the germline gene, possibly because of a read error. This chain links TRBV28 with TRBJ2-4, with unresolved D. The V gene's germline CDR1 is MDHEN and CDR2 SYDVKM. This CDR3 is 15 amino acids long. Here the CDR3 DNA reads TGTGCCAGCAGTCCCCCCAATATCCCCAAAAACATTCAGCACTTC. Amino acids: CASSPPNIPKNIQHF.

By sample share, this clonotype is medium-sized. This chain joins TRBV11-3 and TRBJ2-6; D is perhaps TRBD1 or TRBD2 (5 bases each). This CDR3 has 16 amino acids. V dropped 4 bases and J dropped 3 bases, with 13 bases sitting between them. The germline V gene encodes CDR1 SGHNT and CDR2 YENEEA. CDR3 in amino acids: CASSSEGAGGANVLTF. The CDR3 DNA sequence: TGTGCCAGCAGCTCTGAAGGGGCGGGTGGGGCCAACGTCCTGACTTTC.

This clonotype was observed once. The CDR3 does not close with the conserved phenylalanine or tryptophan, likely indicating a read error. The DNA is left out, because the CDR3 cannot be placed on it with certainty; the CDR3 is given as TCRdb lists it. The chain carries TRBV29-1 and TRBJ2-1; the table's D call TRBD1 went unverified against the DNA. Germline CDR1 reads SQVTM; CDR2 reads ANQGSEA. Inclusive of both ends, the CDR3 amounts to 11 amino acids. This CDR3 is CSAGRGNELFL.

Comment on this clonotype: The final CDR3 position lacks the conserved phenylalanine or tryptophan, pointing to a likely read error. The chain uses TRBV11-2 and TRBJ2-5; D may be TRBD1 (5 bases). The CDR3 spans 14 residues. V lost 0 bases and J lost 10, with 15 bases in between. CDR1 and CDR2 from the germline V gene are SGHAT and FQNNGV. CDR3 coding DNA: TGTGCCAGCAGCTTAGATCATAGGGGAAAGATCCAGTACTAC. Translating gives CASSLDHRGKIQYY.

About this clonotype: The junction differs from germline at one of its ends, possibly a read error. The chain joins TRBV11-2 to TRBJ2-1; D possibly matches TRBD1 or TRBD2 (5 bases each). CDR3 length: 17 residues. Germline assignment: CDR1 SGHAT and CDR2 FQNNGV. The CDR3 reads CVSSLRPGQRFYNEQFF. The CDR3 DNA reads as TGTGTCAGCAGTTTACGACCGGGGCAGAGATTCTACAATGAGCAGTTCTTC.

The rearrangement uses TRBV23-1 and TRBJ1-5; TRBD1 might be the D (6 bases). TRBV23-1 is assigned to the ORF class and has an uncertain function. The CDR3 is 14 amino acids. V lost 0 bases and J 5 bases, leaving 8 bases between the germline ends. Written as DNA, the CDR3 is TGCGCCAGCAGTCAATCGGGACACGATCAGCCCCAGCATTTT. Translating it yields CASSQSGHDQPQHF.

A word on this clonotype: This CDR3 is missing its conserved last phenylalanine or tryptophan, likely due to a read error. This sequence joins TRBV4-1 and TRBJ1-1; D is possibly TRBD1 (5 bases). Trimming removed 4 bases from V and 0 bases from J, with 9 bases in between. Germline loops: CDR1 MGHRA, CDR2 YSYEKL. The CDR3 sequence is 14 residues long. The DNA for the CDR3 is TGCGCCAGCAGCCCACAGGTTATGAACACTGAAGCTTTCTTA. Translation: CASSPQVMNTEAFL.

Remarks on this clonotype: Possible read error: a much larger clone is one base away. V and J are TRBV6-2 or TRBV6-3 and TRBJ2-1; maybe TRBD2 (6 bases). Germline CDR1 MNHEY, CDR2 SVGEGT. This CDR3 is built from 14 residues. CDR3 protein: CVSRPDGGFNEQFF. In DNA form, the CDR3 reads TGTGTCAGCAGACCCGACGGGGGTTTCAATGAGCAGTTCTTC.

Of note for this clonotype: This may be a read error: a much more frequent sequence differs by one nucleotide. V is TRBV12-3 or TRBV12-4 and J is TRBJ2-1; 9 nucleotides agree with TRBD2. This CDR3 is built from 15 residues. Unmatched junction bases numbered 8, after V lost 3 bases and J lost 8 bases. CDR3 in amino acids: CASSLSGSGSHEQFF. In nucleotides, the CDR3 is TGTGCCAGCAGTTTGTCGGGTAGCGGGAGTCATGAGCAGTTCTTC.

By proportion, this clonotype is medium-sized (0.01 to 0.1%). The chain links TRBV11-2 to TRBJ2-3; the match to TRBD2 covers 7 bases. Trimming removed 3 bases from V and 2 bases from J; junction bases left unmatched: 2. The CDR3 runs 14 residues. Germline V lookup: CDR1 SGHAT, CDR2 FQNNGV. The CDR3 sequence: CASSFRGDTDTQYF. CDR3 sequence (DNA): TGTGCCAGCAGCTTTCGGGGGGACACAGATACGCAGTATTTT.

This clonotype appeared many times. V usage is TRBV6-6 and J usage is TRBJ2-3; D is ambiguous. The V end lost 2 bases, the J end lost 1 base, and 7 bases lay between the germline ends. The CDR3 is 14 amino acids. Germline V lookup: CDR1 MNHNY, CDR2 SVGAGI (reference sequence). Written as DNA, the CDR3 is TGTGCCAGCAGTTACCAGCCTCGCACAGATACGCAGTATTTT. Protein sequence: CASSYQPRTDTQYF.

As concerns this clonotype: A much larger clone sits a single nucleotide away, making a read error possible. The CDR3 spells CASSPAGMDTEAFF. In nucleotides, the CDR3 is TGTGCCAGCAGCCCGGCTGGTATGGACACTGAAGCTTTCTTT. The J gene is TRBJ1-1, the V gene TRBV14; the D is unclear. The CDR3 is 14 residues long. The germline V and J ends were trimmed by 4 bases and 3 bases, with 12 bases remaining between them. Germline assignment: CDR1 SGHDN and CDR2 FVKESK.

A word on this clonotype: An end of the junction does not agree with germline; a read error may underlie this. The chain combines TRBV5-1 with TRBJ2-7; D remains unclear. Germline CDR1 and CDR2: SGHRS and YFSETQ. The CDR3 covers 14 residues. The chain's CDR3 is CASSSLSQGYEQHF. DNA for the CDR3: TGCGCCAGCAGCTCGTTATCACAAGGCTACGAGCAGCACTTC.

Remarks on this clonotype: Possible read error: a much larger clone is one base away. The rearrangement uses TRBV6-1 and TRBJ2-6; 8 bases align to TRBD1. V was pared by 4 bases and J by 5 bases, with 7 bases of the junction left unmatched. The CDR3 covers 16 residues. Germline assignment: CDR1 MNHNS and CDR2 SASEGT. CDR3 DNA sequence: TGTGCCAGCAGTGTATCGACAGGGGCTTGGGCCAACGTCCTGACTTTC. Translation: CASSVSTGAWANVLTF.

Of note for this clonotype: Since no conserved phenylalanine or tryptophan closes the CDR3, a read error is the likely cause. No DNA is shown, since the ends of the CDR3 on it are uncertain; the CDR3 is the one TCRdb lists. The gene calls are TRBV29-1 and TRBJ2-1. The germline gives CDR1 SQVTM, CDR2 ANQGSEA. The CDR3 is 17 amino acids in total, end residues counted. This chain's CDR3 is CSVEELGGRGSYNEQFL.

About this clonotype: At one of its ends the junction is not consistent with the germline gene, which may arise from a read error. The CDR3 coding sequence is TGTGCCAGGAGCTTAGCTAGCGGGTGGGCCGGTGTAGGGTTCTTC. Protein sequence: CARSLASGWAGVGFF. The chain couples TRBV11-2 to TRBJ2-1; 8 bases map to TRBD2. The germline gives CDR1 SGHAT, CDR2 FQNNGV. This CDR3 region has 15 residues.

Comment on this clonotype: Lacking the conserved final phenylalanine or tryptophan, this CDR3 likely reflects a read error. V usage is TRBV11-2 and J usage is TRBJ2-1; D is perhaps TRBD1 or TRBD2 (5 bases each). This CDR3 region has 12 residues. Looked up from germline, CDR1 is SGHAT and CDR2 is FQNNGV. The DNA of the CDR3 is TGTGACAGCAGCCTGGGACGGAAAGAACAGTTCCTC. This codes for CDSSLGRKEQFL.